These 20 T cell receptor beta chains were sequenced from one sample in a study of shared clonotypes between healthy human individuals. Clones were sequenced by immunoSEQ multiplex PCR, and TCRdb holds only the in-frame ones, with some missing. The sample carries about 2 million clones, about 95% recorded once. It was CD45RO-negative cells, positively selected for CCR7, that made up naive CD8 cells, with terminally differentiated effector memory CD45RA+ cells excluded. The material sequenced was naive CD8+ T cells sorted from blood. The receptors derive from a man between 18 and 35 years old in good health.

The gene calls are TRBV29-1 and TRBJ2-3; 9 bases are shared with TRBD1. The length of the CDR3 is 16 residues. V lost 4 bases to trimming and J lost 3 bases; unmatched junction nucleotides: 11. The V gene's germline CDR1 is SQVTM and CDR2 ANQGSEA. Here the CDR3 DNA reads TGCAGCGTTGGTGGGACAGGGTGGTCTGGGACAGATACGCAGTATTTT. It is translated as CSVGGTGWSGTDTQYF.

The chain has TRBV2 and TRBJ2-3; D is undetermined. The CDR3 contains 11 residues. V lost 8 bases, J lost 7 bases, and 10 bases lay in between. CDR1 and CDR2 (germline): SNHLY, FYNNEI. CDR3 DNA: TGTGCCAGCTCTGGCGGATATACGCAGTATTTT. As protein: CASSGGYTQYF. Combining the CDR3 with reference TRBV2 and TRBJ2-3 gives the whole variable domain EPEVTQTPSHQVTQMGQEVILRCVPISNHLYFYWYRQILGQKVEFLVSFYNNEISEKSEIFDDQFSVERPDGSNFTLKIRSTKLEDSAMYFCASSGGYTQYFGPGTRLTVL.

This sequence joins TRBV19 and TRBJ2-2, with D tentatively TRBD1 (7 bases). V shed 3 bases and J shed 4 bases, with 12 bases lying between them. The length of the CDR3 is 15 residues. Germline assignment: CDR1 LNHDA and CDR2 SQIVND (reference sequence). CDR3: CASSIVQGGTGELFF. The CDR3 region has the DNA TGTGCCAGTAGTATCGTTCAGGGGGGCACCGGGGAGCTGTTTTTT.

The chain combines TRBV14 with TRBJ2-1, with 7 positions matching TRBD2. Germline V CDR1 and CDR2: SGHDN, FVKESK. V shed 4 bases and J 2 bases; nucleotides not matched to a gene: 11. This CDR3 comprises 17 residues. CDR3 nucleotides: TGTGCCAGCAGCCCCCGGGAGGCGGGATTAACCTACAATGAGCAGTTCTTC. This sequence encodes CASSPREAGLTYNEQFF.

This chain uses TRBV4-1 with TRBJ1-2, with no clear D. CDR3 length equals 15 residues. Deletions cut 1 base from V and 0 bases from J, with 9 bases between. Germline CDR1 and CDR2: MGHRA and YSYEKL. CDR3 residues: CASSQVLRSNYGYTF. CDR3 sequence (DNA): TGCGCCAGCAGCCAAGTTCTGAGGTCTAACTATGGCTACACCTTC.

The V and J genes are TRBV9 and TRBJ2-3; the match to TRBD1 covers 8 bases. CDR3 length equals 14 residues. With V trimmed by 1 base and J by 4 bases, 2 bases remained unmatched. CDR1 and CDR2 from the germline V gene are SGDLS and YYNGEE. The CDR3 region is CASSVQGAADTQYF. DNA of the CDR3: TGTGCCAGCAGCGTACAGGGGGCCGCAGATACGCAGTATTTT.

The CDR3 coding sequence is TGTGCCACCAGCAGAGATAAATGGGCGGAGGGACATGAAAAACTGTTTTTT. Its translation is CATSRDKWAEGHEKLFF. The rearrangement links TRBV15 to TRBJ1-4; D is possibly TRBD1 (5 bases). Germline V gives CDR1 LNHNV, CDR2 YYDKDF (reference sequence). The CDR3 spans 17 residues. The V end lost 0 bases, the J end lost 6 bases, and 17 bases lay between the germline ends.

This rearrangement joins TRBV28 to TRBJ2-1; D is possibly TRBD1 or TRBD2 (7 bases each). The V gene lost 3 bases and the J gene lost 8 bases, with 14 bases spanning the gap. CDR3 size: 14 residues. Germline V CDR1 and CDR2: MDHEN, SYDVKM. Written as DNA, the CDR3 is TGTGCCAGCAGTTTGGCAGGGGGGGAGGATGAGCAGTTCTTC. This gives the protein CASSLAGGEDEQFF.

The chain recombines TRBV27 with TRBJ2-7; TRBD1 matches at 9 bases. The CDR3 extends over 14 amino acids. The J segment lost 1 base and the V segment lost 5 bases, leaving 3 bases of the junction unmatched. Germline loops: CDR1 MNHEY, CDR2 SMNVEV (reference sequence). Here the CDR3 DNA reads TGTGCCAGCAGTCAGACAGGGGGGTCCTACGAGCAGTACTTC. This translates into CASSQTGGSYEQYF.

CDR3 coding DNA: TGTGCCAGCAGTGACCCTGTGACTGTGACCCAGTACTTC. It is translated as CASSDPVTVTQYF. The chain couples TRBV25-1 to TRBJ2-5; the D is unclear. Germline V lookup: CDR1 MGHDK, CDR2 SYGVNS. V was trimmed by 3 bases and J by 7 bases, leaving 12 bases between them. The length of the CDR3 is 13 residues.

The count of this clone is one. J is TRBJ2-1 and V is TRBV4-3, with D possibly TRBD2 on 7 matching bases. Germline loops: CDR1 LGHNA, CDR2 YSLEER. Trimming removed 2 bases from V and 4 bases from J, with 12 bases in between. This CDR3 contains 15 residues. The CDR3 reads CASSQRGGQYNEQFF. DNA of the CDR3: TGCGCCAGCAGCCAAAGGGGGGGGCAGTACAATGAGCAGTTCTTC.

The chain has TRBV27 and TRBJ2-1, with a tentative D call TRBD1 (6 bases). The length of the CDR3 is 13 residues. Between the trimmed V and J ends, which lost 5 bases and 7 bases, there was a span of 12 bases. Germline V gene data show CDR1 as MNHEY and CDR2 as SMNVEV (reference sequence). DNA of the CDR3: TGTGCCAGCAGTCTCTATAGGGGGAATGAGCAGTTCTTC. Residues: CASSLYRGNEQFF.

The rearrangement uses TRBV7-8 and TRBJ2-1; D is undetermined. This CDR3 contains 12 residues. V gave up 4 bases and J gave up 3 bases, with 4 bases separating them. Germline V gene data show CDR1 as SGHVS and CDR2 as FQNEAQ. The CDR3 nucleotides are TGTGCCAGCAGCTGGAACTACAATGAGCAGTTCTTC. It codes for CASSWNYNEQFF.

This clone was observed a single time. The CDR3 loop reads CASTRHGGEIGNTEAFF. In nucleotides, the CDR3 is TGTGCCAGCACCCGCCATGGGGGGGAGATTGGGAACACTGAAGCTTTCTTT. The chain recombines TRBV9 with TRBJ1-1; a possible D gene is TRBD1 (5 bases). The V gene lost 6 bases and the J gene lost 1 base, with 22 bases spanning the gap. This CDR3 contains 17 residues. Germline V gene lookup returns CDR1 SGDLS and CDR2 YYNGEE. The whole variable domain, filled in from reference TRBV9 and TRBJ1-1, reads DSGVTQTPKHLITATGQRVTLRCSPRSGDLSVYWYQQSLDQGLQFLIQYYNGEERAKGNILERFSAQQFPDLHSELNLSSLELGDSALYFCASTRHGGEIGNTEAFFGQGTRLTVV.

The V call is TRBV4-3, the J call TRBJ2-7, with a weak D call TRBD1 (5 bases). CDR3 size: 15 residues. The ends were cut back, 1 base at V and 3 bases at J, with 13 bases in the middle. The germline gives CDR1 LGHNA, CDR2 YSLEER. The CDR3: CASSQVQGPYYEQYF. The CDR3 bases are TGCGCCAGCAGCCAAGTCCAGGGCCCTTACTACGAGCAGTACTTC.

About this clone itself: Within the sample, other DNA sequences also encode this same CDR3. The chain employs TRBV2 and TRBJ2-7; 8 positions match TRBD2. The J segment lost 1 base and the V segment lost 9 bases, leaving 5 bases of the junction unmatched. Germline-derived CDR1 and CDR2 are SNHLY and FYNNEI. This CDR3 is 13 amino acids long. The CDR3 region has the DNA TGTGCCAGAGGACTAGCAGATTCCTACGAGCAGTACTTC. Translated: CARGLADSYEQYF.

The chain carries TRBV2 and TRBJ2-7; TRBD1 is a possible D gene (5 bases). With 7 bases removed from V and 0 bases from J, the gap between germline ends came to 13 bases. Germline V gene sequence: CDR1 SNHLY, CDR2 FYNNEI. The CDR3 is 14 residues long. Here the CDR3 reads CASTTDSSSYEQYF. As DNA, the CDR3 is TGTGCCAGCACCACAGACAGCAGCTCCTACGAGCAGTACTTC.

This sequence joins TRBV4-3 and TRBJ2-2, with D unclear. Between the trimmed V and J ends, which lost 0 bases and 4 bases, there was a span of 3 bases. The CDR3 runs 13 residues. CDR1 is LGHNA, CDR2 YSLEER, per germline. CDR3 loop: CASSQELTGELFF. The CDR3 DNA is TGCGCCAGCAGCCAAGAACTCACCGGGGAGCTGTTTTTT.

The chain carries TRBV25-1 and TRBJ2-1; tentatively, D is TRBD2 (7 bases). V was shortened by 7 bases and J by 9 bases, with 13 bases between the two germline ends. The CDR3 has 12 residues. The germline V gene encodes CDR1 MGHDK and CDR2 SYGVNS. The CDR3, as DNA: TGTGCCAGCATGGGGGGGGCGAGTGAGCAGTTCTTC. As protein: CASMGGASEQFF.

The chain uses TRBV19 and TRBJ2-3; TRBD2 matches 9 bases. Germline CDR1 reads LNHDA; CDR2 reads SQIVND (reference sequence). This CDR3 has 16 residues. V gave up 3 bases and J gave up 2 bases; unmatched junction bases: 6. The CDR3 here is CASSIGLAGNTDTQYF. CDR3 bases: TGTGCCAGTAGTATCGGTCTAGCGGGAAACACAGATACGCAGTATTTT.